Below, 25 T cell receptor beta chains from the same sample are listed, as sequenced in a study of blood T cell repertoires in COVID-19. Sequencing was performed with immunoSEQ multiplex PCR; in TCRdb, only in-frame clones are kept and a portion is missing. Of around 160,000 clones listed, around nine tenths are singletons. The sample was peripheral blood. The source of these receptors is a woman aged 70-85 years with COVID-19, enrolled during active disease.

The V call is TRBV15, the J call TRBJ2-7; perhaps TRBD1 as D (6 bases). The germline V and J ends were trimmed by 3 bases and 3 bases, with 15 bases remaining between them. The CDR3 sequence is 15 residues long. The germline V gene encodes CDR1 LNHNV and CDR2 YYDKDF (reference sequence). CDR3 residues: CATSRGEGQIYEQYF. The DNA of the CDR3 is TGTGCCACCAGCAGGGGTGAGGGACAAATCTACGAGCAGTACTTC.

The chain uses TRBV10-3 and TRBJ2-3, with 12 nucleotides matching TRBD2. CDR1 and CDR2 from the germline V gene are ENHRY and SYGVKD. V was clipped by 0 bases and J by 6 bases; unmatched bases: 10. The CDR3 length is 18 residues. The CDR3 loop is CAISESRTSGVMGDTQYF. The CDR3 DNA reads as TGTGCCATCAGTGAGTCGAGGACTAGCGGGGTAATGGGGGATACGCAGTATTTT.

This clone was recorded only once. The rearrangement joins TRBV10-1 to TRBJ2-5, with 7 bases fitting TRBD2. The CDR3 totals 15 residues. CDR1 and CDR2 (germline): WNHNN, SYGVQD (reference sequence). The J segment lost 5 bases and the V segment lost 3 bases, leaving 9 bases of the junction unmatched. Written as DNA, the CDR3 is TGCGCCAGCAGTGAAGGAGCGGGGCTGGGGGAGACCCAGTACTTC. Translated: CASSEGAGLGETQYF.

J is TRBJ2-5 and V is TRBV4-2; 7 bases fit TRBD2. Germline V CDR1 and CDR2: LGHNA, YNFKEQ. The CDR3 has 13 amino acids. V shed 2 bases, J shed 9 bases, and the junction held 6 bases outside the gene matches. The CDR3 reads CASSQWPREAQYF. As DNA, the CDR3 is TGTGCCAGCAGCCAATGGCCACGGGAGGCCCAGTACTTC.

This chain joins TRBV5-6 and TRBJ1-4; TRBD1 agrees at 9 bases. CDR1 SGHDT and CDR2 YYEEEE come from the germline V gene. Losses at the gene ends were 4 bases for V and 0 bases for J; bases not matched to a gene: 7. This CDR3 has 17 amino acids. The CDR3 loop is CASSPWDRVATNEKLFF. The CDR3 region has the DNA TGTGCCAGCAGCCCCTGGGACAGGGTTGCAACTAATGAAAAACTGTTTTTT.

This rearrangement joins TRBV5-1 to TRBJ1-3, with TRBD1 matching 7 bases. The CDR3 consists of 14 residues. Germline assignment: CDR1 SGHRS and CDR2 YFSETQ. The V and J ends lost 0 bases and 8 bases, in that order; junction bases with no gene match: 5. The CDR3 sequence: CASSLGGTADTIYF. The CDR3 nucleotides are TGCGCCAGCAGCTTGGGGGGGACAGCTGACACCATATATTTT.

V usage is TRBV27 and J usage is TRBJ1-5; D gene unclear. CDR3 length: 13 residues. V was cut by 5 bases and J by 0 bases, with 5 bases left in between. Germline V CDR1 and CDR2: MNHEY, SMNVEV (reference sequence). In DNA form, the CDR3 reads TGTGCCAGCAGTCCAGATAGCAATCAGCCCCAGCATTTT. Protein product: CASSPDSNQPQHF.

V and J are TRBV14 and TRBJ1-6; TRBD1 matches at 8 bases. V lost 0 bases to trimming and J lost 10 bases; unmatched junction nucleotides: 8. The germline V gene encodes CDR1 SGHDN and CDR2 FVKESK. The CDR3 contains 16 residues. The CDR3 DNA is TGTGCCAGCAGCCAAGAAGTGGACAGGGTACGATCACCCCTCCACTTT. Protein: CASSQEVDRVRSPLHF.

The chain links TRBV5-6 to TRBJ1-4; 7 bases map to TRBD1. The trim removed 1 base at V and 7 bases at J, leaving 13 bases unmatched. Germline CDR1 and CDR2: SGHDT and YYEEEE. This CDR3 is built from 17 residues. The CDR3 protein is CASSLLGNRGRGEKLFF. The CDR3 nucleotides read TGTGCCAGCAGCTTGCTGGGTAACAGGGGTCGAGGTGAAAAACTGTTTTTT.

This clone was picked up a small number of times. The chain joins TRBV19 to TRBJ1-2, with no clear D. Looked up from germline, CDR1 is LNHDA and CDR2 is SQIVND (reference sequence). The CDR3 is 13 residues long. V was clipped by 7 bases and J by 5 bases, with 14 bases between them. CDR3 sequence: CASKEGRRYGYTF. CDR3 coding DNA: TGTGCCAGTAAGGAGGGCAGGCGATATGGCTACACCTTC.

This rearrangement joins TRBV5-1 to TRBJ2-7, with a possible D match to TRBD2 (5 bases). The germline V and J ends were trimmed by 3 bases and 6 bases, with 13 bases remaining between them. The CDR3 has 13 amino acids. CDR1 is SGHRS and CDR2 is YFSETQ in the germline V gene. The CDR3 coding sequence is TGCGCCAGCAGCTGGAAGGACTTAGGCGAGCAGTACTTC. Its protein product is CASSWKDLGEQYF.

V usage is TRBV6-4 and J usage is TRBJ2-2, with no clear D. The length of the CDR3 is 14 residues. Germline V gene sequence: CDR1 MRHNA, CDR2 SNTAGT. Trimming stripped 9 bases from V and 6 bases from J, with 17 bases between. Here the CDR3 reads CASRVSQRAGELFF. The CDR3 DNA sequence: TGTGCCAGTCGGGTCTCCCAACGGGCCGGGGAGCTGTTTTTT.

This chain connects TRBV10-3 to TRBJ2-3, with 14 bases lining up with TRBD2. Trimming removed 2 bases from V and 3 bases from J; junction bases left unmatched: 4. The CDR3 sequence is 17 residues long. Germline assignment: CDR1 ENHRY and CDR2 SYGVKD. The CDR3 spells CAISERLAGGPTDTQYF. CDR3 in DNA: TGTGCCATCAGTGAGAGACTAGCGGGGGGGCCAACAGATACGCAGTATTTT.

The genes are TRBV9 and TRBJ2-1; 9 nucleotides agree with TRBD1. This CDR3 spans 15 amino acids. CDR1 is SGDLS and CDR2 is YYNGEE in the germline V gene. The junction had 5 bases not matched to a gene; V was cut back by 3 bases and J by 4 bases. CDR3 DNA sequence: TGTGCCAGCAGCGCCGCGACAGGGGGATACAATGAGCAGTTCTTC. Its translation: CASSAATGGYNEQFF.

The chain links TRBV6-1 to TRBJ2-7; 7 positions agree with TRBD1. CDR1 MNHNS and CDR2 SASEGT come from the germline V gene. This CDR3 is built from 16 residues. V trimming: 3 bases; J trimming: 2 bases; junction bases outside the gene matches: 10. CDR3: CASSDPGTATAYEQYF. The CDR3 region has the DNA TGTGCCAGCAGTGACCCCGGGACAGCCACCGCCTACGAGCAGTACTTC.

The chain employs TRBV7-3 and TRBJ2-3; D gene ambiguous. The CDR3 extends over 14 amino acids. Trimming stripped 2 bases from V and 6 bases from J, with 12 bases between. The germline V gene encodes CDR1 SGHTA and CDR2 FQGTGA. The CDR3 sequence: CASSLGNQRDTQYF. In DNA, the CDR3 is TGTGCCAGCAGCTTAGGCAACCAGAGGGATACGCAGTATTTT.

This chain links TRBV30 with TRBJ1-4; possibly TRBD1 for D (5 bases). Germline CDR1 reads GTSNPN; CDR2 reads SVGIG (reference sequence). The CDR3 has 16 residues. The V end lost 2 bases, the J end lost 8 bases, and 21 bases lay between the germline ends. The CDR3 spells CAWSTPRAREVEKLFF. The CDR3 nucleotides read TGTGCCTGGAGTACCCCTCGGGCCAGGGAGGTGGAAAAACTGTTTTTT.

V and J are TRBV5-6 and TRBJ1-3; 9 bases agree with TRBD1. The V segment lost 3 bases and the J segment 7 bases; nucleotides outside the gene matches: 8. The length of the CDR3 is 15 residues. Germline V CDR1 and CDR2: SGHDT, YYEEEE. DNA of the CDR3: TGTGCCAGCAGCTCGAAGGACAGGGGACCGAACACCATATATTTT. Translating it yields CASSSKDRGPNTIYF.

V gene TRBV9 combines with J gene TRBJ2-2; D unresolved. Germline values: CDR1 SGDLS, CDR2 YYNGEE. The CDR3 contains 15 residues. The V gene lost 3 bases and the J gene lost 8 bases, with 17 bases spanning the gap. The CDR3 DNA is TGTGCCAGCAGCGCCGCCTCGGTGCGGTCGGGGGAGCTGTTTTTT. Translation gives CASSAASVRSGELFF.

V gene TRBV28 combines with J gene TRBJ1-2, with D maybe TRBD1 (6 bases). Trimming pared 3 bases from V and 6 bases from J, leaving 11 bases between. CDR3 length: 13 residues. Germline assignment: CDR1 MDHEN and CDR2 SYDVKM. The CDR3 DNA is TGTGCCAGCAGTTTTGGGGGCAGGGATGGCTACACCTTC. It specifies CASSFGGRDGYTF.

The gene calls are TRBV9 and TRBJ2-7, with 12 bases aligning to TRBD2. From germline, CDR1 is SGDLS and CDR2 YYNGEE. V trimming: 3 bases; J trimming: 6 bases; junction bases outside the gene matches: 4. CDR3 length: 14 amino acids. The CDR3 DNA is TGTGCCAGCAGCGCTAGCGGGGGGGCCCGCGAGCAGTACTTC. It yields the protein CASSASGGAREQYF.

The chain joins TRBV5-4 to TRBJ2-3; 12 positions agree with TRBD2. The V segment lost 0 bases and the J segment 4 bases; nucleotides outside the gene matches: 9. The CDR3 is made up of 18 amino acids. Germline lookup yields CDR1 SGHNT and CDR2 YYREEE (reference sequence). The CDR3 reads CASSLELAGGTNPDTQYF. The DNA for the CDR3 is TGTGCCAGCAGCTTGGAACTAGCGGGGGGCACGAACCCAGATACGCAGTATTTT.

This sequence joins TRBV28 and TRBJ2-2, with D possibly TRBD2 on 6 matching bases. CDR1 is MDHEN, CDR2 SYDVKM, per germline. The CDR3 covers 19 residues. V dropped 7 bases and J dropped 5 bases, with 29 bases sitting between them. In DNA, the CDR3 is TGTGCCAGCAACCCCGACCCGACGGGACTCCTAAGTTTTACCGGGGAGCTGTTTTTT. This encodes CASNPDPTGLLSFTGELFF.

As for this clone: The sample has other DNA sequences that encode this CDR3 too. The V call is TRBV5-1, the J call TRBJ1-6; 7 bases match TRBD1. Germline trimming cut 0 bases from V and 9 bases from J; bases unmatched to any gene: 3. The CDR3 contains 14 residues. CDR1 and CDR2 (germline): SGHRS, YFSETQ. CDR3 amino acids: CASSLGTGSSPLHF. The CDR3 nucleotides are TGCGCCAGCAGCTTGGGGACAGGCTCTTCACCCCTCCACTTT.

This sequence joins TRBV7-8 and TRBJ1-6, with TRBD1 matching over 10 bases. V shed 5 bases, J shed 7 bases, and the junction held 11 bases outside the gene matches. The CDR3 is 17 amino acids. Germline CDR1 and CDR2: SGHVS and FQNEAQ. DNA of the CDR3: TGTGCCAGCAGCCCCCGGGACAGGGGATTTCAGAATTCACCCCTCCACTTT. This encodes CASSPRDRGFQNSPLHF.